One sample yielded the 25 T cell receptor beta chains listed below, sequenced in a study of CXCR3-negative and CXCR3-positive naive CD8 T cells. Study outcomes and limitations: Greater hydrophobicity was found in TRB CDR3s of CXCR3-positive naive cells than of CXCR3-negative naive cells.

With UMI labels, 5' RACE was used to prepare the TRB cDNA libraries. TCRdb re-called the 5' RACE reads and shows each CDR3 protein once, DNA omitted. This sample's table reports 75,000 to 90,000 distinct CDR3 sequences. These receptors' antigens are unknown. The sequencing input was naive CXCR3+ CD8+ T cells from blood. Described subset: CD45RO-CCR7+CD27+CD95- naive CD8+ T cells expressing CXCR3 (TNR3+). The receptors here all came from a human donor in good health. Some clones in this sample may be carry-over from other donors' samples.

The CDR3 sequence: CASSLGGQGSEQYF. The rearrangement joins TRBV28 to TRBJ2-7; TCRdb selects TRBD1, and the lack of DNA leaves this call unchecked. Germline CDR1 is MDHEN and CDR2 is SYDVKM. This CDR3 contains 14 residues.

This chain uses TRBV3-1 with TRBJ1-1. The CDR3 totals 17 residues. Germline values: CDR1 LGHDT, CDR2 YNNKEL (reference sequence). CDR3 sequence: CASSQDPNRDGRTEAFF.

This chain links TRBV10-2 with TRBJ1-4. Germline V gene data show CDR1 as WSHSY and CDR2 as SAAADI. The CDR3 loop spans 14 amino acids. The CDR3 reads CASSESAGLEKLFF.

This sequence joins TRBV6-2 or TRBV6-3 and TRBJ2-4. The germline V gene encodes CDR1 MNHEY and CDR2 SVGEGT. The CDR3 covers 16 residues. CDR3 amino acids: CASSYSVGLAKNIQYF.

V usage is TRBV15 and J usage is TRBJ2-5; TCRdb gives TRBD1 as the D gene, but with no DNA this cannot be confirmed. This CDR3 has 17 residues. CDR1 is LNHNV and CDR2 is YYDKDF in the germline V gene (reference sequence). This CDR3 reads CATSRRNRPRAQETQYF.

CDR3 residues: CASGYCRGLYEQYF. The chain uses TRBV12-5 and TRBJ2-7; no DNA is available, so the TRBD1 call from TCRdb remains unchecked. CDR3 size: 14 residues. The germline V gene encodes CDR1 LGHNT and CDR2 FRNRAP.

The chain employs TRBV28 and TRBJ2-3; TCRdb selects TRBD2, and the lack of DNA leaves this call unchecked. Looked up from germline, CDR1 is MDHEN and CDR2 is SYDVKM. The length of the CDR3 is 14 residues. The CDR3 sequence: CASRTSGALDTQYF. The complete variable domain, with remaining parts taken from reference TRBV28 and TRBJ2-3, reads DVKVTQSSRYLVKRTGEKVFLECVQDMDHENMFWYRQDPGLGLRLIYFSYDVKMKEKGDIPEGYSVSREKKERFSLILESASTNQTSMYLCASRTSGALDTQYFGPGTRLTVL.

The J gene is TRBJ2-7, the V gene TRBV29-1. This CDR3 spans 13 amino acids. Germline assignment: CDR1 SQVTM and CDR2 ANQGSEA. CDR3 residues: CSVEEGNSYEQYF.

The V gene is TRBV29-1, the J gene TRBJ2-5; TCRdb indicates TRBD1, and absent DNA this call remains unverified. This CDR3 comprises 14 residues. The germline V gene encodes CDR1 SQVTM and CDR2 ANQGSEA. Here the CDR3 reads CSVQKEGTMETQYF.

The CDR3 loop is CASSLWGAGYEQYF. The rearrangement joins TRBV5-1 to TRBJ2-7; the D call from TCRdb, TRBD1, cannot be confirmed without DNA. This CDR3 is built from 14 residues. Germline lookup yields CDR1 SGHRS and CDR2 YFSETQ.

This chain joins TRBV29-1 and TRBJ2-7. The germline V gene has CDR1 SQVTM and CDR2 ANQGSEA. CDR3 size: 14 residues. The CDR3 spells CSVEKSGRSYEQYF.

The chain uses TRBV3-1 and TRBJ2-7. CDR1 is LGHDT and CDR2 is YNNKEL in the germline V gene (reference sequence). The CDR3 is 15 residues long. The CDR3 sequence: CASSPSVTPTYEQYF.

This rearrangement joins TRBV4-1 to TRBJ2-7; lacking DNA, the TRBD1 call made by TCRdb goes unchecked. The CDR3 covers 16 residues. The V gene's germline CDR1 is MGHRA and CDR2 YSYEKL. The chain's CDR3 is CASSQDPPPTAYEQYF.

The chain carries TRBV28 and TRBJ1-4. The V gene's germline CDR1 is MDHEN and CDR2 SYDVKM. The CDR3 has 14 amino acids. This chain's CDR3 is CASSLGGQDEKLFF.

The chain employs TRBV5-1 and TRBJ2-7; no DNA is available, so the TRBD2 call from TCRdb remains unchecked. CDR3 length equals 15 residues. Germline CDR1 SGHRS, CDR2 YFSETQ. The CDR3 spells CASSLTSGQSYEQYF.

The genes are TRBV5-1 and TRBJ2-2; TCRdb's D call, TRBD2, is unchecked because there is no DNA. The CDR3 length is 18 residues. In germline, CDR1 is SGHRS, CDR2 YFSETQ. CDR3 protein: CASSLASGQGANTGELFF.

V and J are TRBV30 and TRBJ1-5; TCRdb designates TRBD1, a call that cannot be tested without DNA. In germline, CDR1 is GTSNPN, CDR2 SVGIG (reference sequence). There are 15 residues in the CDR3. The CDR3 sequence is CAWSVTGAGNQPQHF.

J is TRBJ2-1 and V is TRBV6-2 or TRBV6-3; TCRdb's D call of TRBD1 is untestable without DNA. Germline V gives CDR1 MNHEY, CDR2 SVGEGT. CDR3 length: 13 amino acids. The CDR3 loop is CASTGARYNEQFF.

The chain combines TRBV20-1 with TRBJ1-5; without DNA, the TCRdb call of TRBD1 cannot be checked. Germline assignment: CDR1 DFQATT and CDR2 SNEGSKA (reference sequence). The CDR3 is 14 amino acids. The CDR3 loop reads CSARDGTSNQPQHF.

The chain combines TRBV13 with TRBJ2-3; TCRdb's D call of TRBD2 is untestable without DNA. The CDR3 is made up of 16 amino acids. Germline V gene data show CDR1 as PRHDT and CDR2 as FYEKMQ (reference sequence). The CDR3 sequence is CASSATTSGTTDTQYF.

This chain connects TRBV29-1 to TRBJ2-3; TCRdb selects TRBD1, and the lack of DNA leaves this call unchecked. The CDR3 has 19 amino acids. From germline, CDR1 is SQVTM and CDR2 ANQGSEA. The CDR3 spells CSVEWRDPHLERVTDTQYF.

The V gene is TRBV28, the J gene TRBJ1-5. Germline V lookup: CDR1 MDHEN, CDR2 SYDVKM. The CDR3 sequence is 17 residues long. The chain's CDR3 is CASSFGEGTFSNQPQHF.

The CDR3 loop reads CASSFVLLGLDGNEQFF. This rearrangement joins TRBV7-2 to TRBJ2-1. This CDR3 region has 17 residues. Germline CDR1 SGHTA, CDR2 FQGNSA.

The chain is built from TRBV7-8 and TRBJ2-5; there is no DNA to check the TCRdb D call of TRBD2. CDR1 and CDR2 (germline): SGHVS, FQNEAQ. The CDR3 runs to 14 residues. Here the CDR3 reads CAGSLGGLGETQYF.

V usage is TRBV28 and J usage is TRBJ2-3; no DNA is available, so the TRBD1 call from TCRdb remains unchecked. The CDR3 totals 15 residues. The germline gives CDR1 MDHEN, CDR2 SYDVKM. CDR3 region: CASSPGTGGTDTQYF.